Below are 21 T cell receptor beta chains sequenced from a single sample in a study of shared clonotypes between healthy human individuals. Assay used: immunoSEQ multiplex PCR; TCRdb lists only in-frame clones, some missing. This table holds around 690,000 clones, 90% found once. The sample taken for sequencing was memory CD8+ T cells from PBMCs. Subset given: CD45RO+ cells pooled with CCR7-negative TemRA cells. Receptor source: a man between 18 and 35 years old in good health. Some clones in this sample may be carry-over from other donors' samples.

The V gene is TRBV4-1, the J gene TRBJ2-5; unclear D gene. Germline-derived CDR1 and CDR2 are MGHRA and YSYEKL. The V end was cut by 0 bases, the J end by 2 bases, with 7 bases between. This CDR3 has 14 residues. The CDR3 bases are TGCGCCAGCAGCCAAGACAGGTTTCAAGAGACCCAGTACTTC. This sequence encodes CASSQDRFQETQYF.

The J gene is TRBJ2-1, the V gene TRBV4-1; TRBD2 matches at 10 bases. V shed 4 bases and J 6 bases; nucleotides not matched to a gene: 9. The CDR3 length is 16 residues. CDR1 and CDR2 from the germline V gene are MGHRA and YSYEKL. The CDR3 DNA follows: TGCGCCAGCAGCCGTCGGAGCGGGAGGGCCTTCAATGAGCAGTTCTTC. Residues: CASSRRSGRAFNEQFF.

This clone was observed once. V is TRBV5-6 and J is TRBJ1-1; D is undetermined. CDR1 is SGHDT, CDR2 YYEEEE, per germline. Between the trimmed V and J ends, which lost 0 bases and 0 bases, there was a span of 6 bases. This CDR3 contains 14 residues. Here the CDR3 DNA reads TGTGCCAGCAGCTTGGGGGTTCTGAACACTGAAGCTTTCTTT. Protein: CASSLGVLNTEAFF.

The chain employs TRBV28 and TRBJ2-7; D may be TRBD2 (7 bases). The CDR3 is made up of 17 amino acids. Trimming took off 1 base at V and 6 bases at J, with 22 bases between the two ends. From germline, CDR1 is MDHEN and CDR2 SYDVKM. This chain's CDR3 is CASSLFRFAPGGLEQYF. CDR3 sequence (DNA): TGTGCCAGCAGTTTATTTCGGTTCGCGCCGGGGGGCCTCGAGCAGTACTTC.

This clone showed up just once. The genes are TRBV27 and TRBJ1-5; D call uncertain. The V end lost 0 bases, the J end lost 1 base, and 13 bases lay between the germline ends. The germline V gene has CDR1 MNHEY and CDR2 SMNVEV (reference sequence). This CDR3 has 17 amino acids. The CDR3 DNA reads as TGTGCCAGCAGTTTATCCCCCCCAGACTTAAGCAATCAGCCCCAGCATTTT. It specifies CASSLSPPDLSNQPQHF.

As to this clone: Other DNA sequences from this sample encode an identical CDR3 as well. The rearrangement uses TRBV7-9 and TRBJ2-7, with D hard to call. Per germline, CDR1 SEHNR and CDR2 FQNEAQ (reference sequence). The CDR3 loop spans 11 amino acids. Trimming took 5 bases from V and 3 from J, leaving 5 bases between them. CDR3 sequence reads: CASSPNYEQYF. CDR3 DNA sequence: TGTGCCAGCAGCCCCAACTACGAGCAGTACTTC.

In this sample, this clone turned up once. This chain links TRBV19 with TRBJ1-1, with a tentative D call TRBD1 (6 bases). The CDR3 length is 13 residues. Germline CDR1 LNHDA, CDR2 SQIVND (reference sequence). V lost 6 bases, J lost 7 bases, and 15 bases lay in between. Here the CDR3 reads CASSTHRAYEAFF. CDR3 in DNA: TGTGCCAGTAGCACACACAGGGCCTATGAAGCTTTCTTT.

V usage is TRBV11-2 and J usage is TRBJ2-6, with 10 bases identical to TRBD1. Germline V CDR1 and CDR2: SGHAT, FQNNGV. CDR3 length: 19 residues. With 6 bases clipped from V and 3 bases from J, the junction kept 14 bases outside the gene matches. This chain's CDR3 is CASRIIGQGEVRGANVLTF. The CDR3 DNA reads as TGTGCCAGCAGGATAATAGGACAGGGGGAAGTACGTGGGGCCAACGTCCTGACTTTC.

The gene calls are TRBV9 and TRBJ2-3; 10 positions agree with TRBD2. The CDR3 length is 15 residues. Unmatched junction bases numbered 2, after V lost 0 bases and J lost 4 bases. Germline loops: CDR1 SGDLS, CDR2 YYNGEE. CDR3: CASSVESGRADTQYF. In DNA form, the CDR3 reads TGTGCCAGCAGCGTAGAAAGCGGGAGGGCAGATACGCAGTATTTT.

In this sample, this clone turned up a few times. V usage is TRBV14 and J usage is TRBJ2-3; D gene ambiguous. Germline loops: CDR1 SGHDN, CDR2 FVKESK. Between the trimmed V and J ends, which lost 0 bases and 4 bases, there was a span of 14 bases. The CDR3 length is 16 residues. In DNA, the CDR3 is TGTGCCAGCAGCCAAGATACGAGACGGGCACCAGATACGCAGTATTTT. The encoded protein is CASSQDTRRAPDTQYF.

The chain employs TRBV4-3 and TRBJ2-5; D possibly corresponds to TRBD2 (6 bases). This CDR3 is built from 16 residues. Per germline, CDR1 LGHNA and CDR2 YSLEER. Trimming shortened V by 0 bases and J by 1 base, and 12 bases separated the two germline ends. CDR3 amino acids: CASSQDWLAPQETQYF. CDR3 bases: TGCGCCAGCAGCCAAGATTGGCTAGCGCCCCAAGAGACCCAGTACTTC.

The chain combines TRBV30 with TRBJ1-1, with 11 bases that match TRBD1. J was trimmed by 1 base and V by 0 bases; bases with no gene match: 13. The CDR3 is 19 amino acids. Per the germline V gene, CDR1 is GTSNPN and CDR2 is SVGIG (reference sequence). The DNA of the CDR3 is TGTGCCTGGAGTGTCGGGACAGGGGGTATTTTACACCCGAACACTGAAGCTTTCTTT. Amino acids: CAWSVGTGGILHPNTEAFF.

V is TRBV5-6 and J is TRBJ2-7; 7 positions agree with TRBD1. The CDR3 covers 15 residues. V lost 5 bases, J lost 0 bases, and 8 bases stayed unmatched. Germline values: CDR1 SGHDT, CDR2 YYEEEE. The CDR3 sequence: CASSDPRDSSYEQYF. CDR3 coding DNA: TGTGCCAGCAGTGACCCCCGGGACAGCTCCTACGAGCAGTACTTC.

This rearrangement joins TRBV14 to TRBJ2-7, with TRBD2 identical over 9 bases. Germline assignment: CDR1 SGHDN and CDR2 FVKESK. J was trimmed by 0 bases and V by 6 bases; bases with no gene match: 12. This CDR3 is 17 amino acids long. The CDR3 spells CASSPRGSSGSSYEQYF. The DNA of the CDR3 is TGTGCCAGCAGTCCTCGAGGAAGTAGCGGGAGCTCCTACGAGCAGTACTTC.

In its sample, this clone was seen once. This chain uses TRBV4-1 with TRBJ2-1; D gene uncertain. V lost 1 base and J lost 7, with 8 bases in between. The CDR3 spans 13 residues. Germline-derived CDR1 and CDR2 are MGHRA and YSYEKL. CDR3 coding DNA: TGCGCCAGCAGCCAAGTTAGTGGAAATGAGCAGTTCTTC. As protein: CASSQVSGNEQFF.

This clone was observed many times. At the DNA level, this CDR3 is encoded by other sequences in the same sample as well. The CDR3 coding sequence is TGTGCCAGTAGTAGGCGGGGTAACACTGAAGCTTTCTTT. Translated, it gives CASSRRGNTEAFF. The V and J genes are TRBV19 and TRBJ1-1; no firm D call. Germline V gene lookup returns CDR1 LNHDA and CDR2 SQIVND (reference sequence). The CDR3 loop spans 13 amino acids. V was trimmed by 4 bases and J by 2 bases, leaving 8 bases between them. Variable domain in full (rest from reference TRBV19 and TRBJ1-1): DGGITQSPKYLFRKEGQNVTLSCEQNLNHDAMYWYRQDPGQGLRLIYYSQIVNDFQKGDIAEGYSVSREKKESFPLTVTSAQKNPTAFYLCASSRRGNTEAFFGQGTRLTVV.

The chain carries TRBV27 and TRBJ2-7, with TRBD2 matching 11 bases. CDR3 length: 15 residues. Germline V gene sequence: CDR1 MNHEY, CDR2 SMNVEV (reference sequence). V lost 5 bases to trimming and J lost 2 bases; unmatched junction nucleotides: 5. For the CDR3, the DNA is TGTGCCAGCAGTACAAGACTAGCGGGGCCCTACGAGCAGTACTTC. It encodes CASSTRLAGPYEQYF.

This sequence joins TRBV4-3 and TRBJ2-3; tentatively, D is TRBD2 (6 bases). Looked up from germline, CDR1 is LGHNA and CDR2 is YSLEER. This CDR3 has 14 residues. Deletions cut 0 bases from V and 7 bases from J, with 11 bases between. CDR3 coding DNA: TGCGCCAGCAGCCAAGACGGAGGGGTTTATACGCAGTATTTT. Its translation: CASSQDGGVYTQYF.

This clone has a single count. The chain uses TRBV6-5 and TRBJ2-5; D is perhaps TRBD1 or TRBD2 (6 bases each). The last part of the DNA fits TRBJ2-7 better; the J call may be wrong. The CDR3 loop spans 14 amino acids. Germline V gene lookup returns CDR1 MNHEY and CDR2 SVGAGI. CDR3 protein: CASSQRGQSYEQYF. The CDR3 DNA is TGTGCCAGCAGTCAACGGGGGCAATCCTACGAGCAGTACTTC.

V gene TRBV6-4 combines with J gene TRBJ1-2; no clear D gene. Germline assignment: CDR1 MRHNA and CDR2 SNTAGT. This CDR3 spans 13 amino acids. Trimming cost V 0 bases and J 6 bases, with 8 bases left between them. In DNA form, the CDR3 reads TGTGCCAGCAGTGACTCGAAAGCGGATGGCTACACCTTC. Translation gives CASSDSKADGYTF.

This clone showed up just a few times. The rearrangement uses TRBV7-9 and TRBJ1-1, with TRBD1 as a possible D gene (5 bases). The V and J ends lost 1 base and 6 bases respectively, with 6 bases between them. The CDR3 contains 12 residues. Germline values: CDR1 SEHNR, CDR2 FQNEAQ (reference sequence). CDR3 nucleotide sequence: TGTGCCAGCAGCTTAGGGGGCCCTGAAGCTTTCTTT. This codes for CASSLGGPEAFF.